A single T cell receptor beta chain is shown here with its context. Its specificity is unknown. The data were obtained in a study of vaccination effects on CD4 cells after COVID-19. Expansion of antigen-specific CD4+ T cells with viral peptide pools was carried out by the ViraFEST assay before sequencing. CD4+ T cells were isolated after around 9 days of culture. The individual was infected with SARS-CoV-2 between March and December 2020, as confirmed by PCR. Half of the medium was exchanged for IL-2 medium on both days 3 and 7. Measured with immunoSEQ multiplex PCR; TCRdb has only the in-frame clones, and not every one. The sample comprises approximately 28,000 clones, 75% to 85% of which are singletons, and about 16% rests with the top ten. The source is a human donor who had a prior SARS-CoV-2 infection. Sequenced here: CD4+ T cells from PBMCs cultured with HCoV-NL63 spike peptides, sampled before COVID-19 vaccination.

CDR3 sequence reads: CASSEWGVEAFF. For the CDR3, the DNA is TGTGCCAGCAGTGAATGGGGGGTTGAAGCTTTCTTT. The chain joins TRBV6-1 to TRBJ1-1; weak D call: TRBD1 (5 bases). Germline CDR1 MNHNS, CDR2 SASEGT. The CDR3 is made up of 12 amino acids. Trimming removed 2 bases at V and 7 bases at J, with 8 bases between.